This T cell receptor beta chain was sequenced for a study of identical twins. A universal primer site came from template switching; cDNA carried unique molecular identifiers. TCRdb re-derived calls from the 5' RACE reads in MiXCR, one entry per CDR3 protein. The sample records nearly 900,000 distinct CDR3 sequences, 10% to 15% being singletons. Study conclusions and caveats: Because invariant MAIT and iNKT cells could be present, zero-insertion analyses could be partly confounded. Surplus twin overlap in beta out-of-frame sequences was less pronounced.

On this clonotype: Its antigen is undetermined.

The germline CDR1 and CDR2 sequences are SGDLS and YYNGEE. Trimming pared 2 bases from V and 0 bases from J, leaving 8 bases between. The CDR3 runs to 14 residues. The sample was also linked to a second study, of yellow fever vaccine responses in identical twins. As that report states: In identical twins, vaccine T cell responses appeared partly shared and partly individual.

The V gene is TRBV9, the J gene TRBJ1-1; D gene ambiguous. The origin of this receptor is a woman between 18 and 29 years old in good health. Sequences were obtained from PBMCs. The CDR3 region is CASSVEPVNTEAFF. CDR3 bases: TGTGCCAGCAGCGTCGAACCGGTGAACACTGAAGCTTTCTTT.